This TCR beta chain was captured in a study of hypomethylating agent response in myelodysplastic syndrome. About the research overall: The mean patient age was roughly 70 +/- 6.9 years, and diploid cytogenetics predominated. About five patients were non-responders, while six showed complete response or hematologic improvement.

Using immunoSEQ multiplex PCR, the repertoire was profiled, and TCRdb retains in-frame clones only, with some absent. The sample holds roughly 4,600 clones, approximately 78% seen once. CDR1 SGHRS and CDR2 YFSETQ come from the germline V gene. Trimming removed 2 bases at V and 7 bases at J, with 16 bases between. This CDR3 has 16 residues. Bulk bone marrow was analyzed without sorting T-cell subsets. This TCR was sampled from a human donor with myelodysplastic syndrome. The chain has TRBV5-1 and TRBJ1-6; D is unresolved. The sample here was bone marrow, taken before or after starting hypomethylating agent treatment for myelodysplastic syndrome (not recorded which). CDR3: CASSLRPGRLNSPLHF. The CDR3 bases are TGCGCCAGCAGCTTACGACCGGGCAGGTTAAATTCACCCCTCCACTTT. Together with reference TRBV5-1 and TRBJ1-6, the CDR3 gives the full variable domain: KAGVTQTPRYLIKTRGQQVTLSCSPISGHRSVSWYQQTPGQGLQFLFEYFSETQRNKGNFPGRFSGRQFSNSRSEMNVSTLELGDSALYLCASSLRPGRLNSPLHFGNGTRLTVT.